This T cell receptor beta chain derives from a study of response to subunit inactivated influenza vaccine. General study findings and limits: Each seasonal flu vaccination may recruit only limited new T cells, authors suggested.

This CDR3 has 15 residues. CDR1 and CDR2 (germline): DFQATT, SNEGSKA (reference sequence). Losses at the gene ends were 6 bases for V and 0 bases for J; bases not matched to a gene: 11. As to this clonotype: Its cognate antigen is unknown.

TCRdb independently ran MiXCR on the RT-PCR reads; one entry per CDR3 protein. The table includes 150,000 or so distinct CDR3 sequences, about a tenth detected once. The sample consisted of non-naive T cells sorted from PBMCs, taken 45 days after vaccination. V usage is TRBV20-1 and J usage is TRBJ2-7; 7 positions match TRBD2. This TCR derives from a man between 45 and 60 years old who received an inactivated influenza vaccine. The CDR3 coding sequence is TGCAGTGCAGACACCTTGAGCGGGAACTCCTACGAGCAGTACTTC. Protein sequence: CSADTLSGNSYEQYF.